This passage covers 25 T cell receptor beta chains from one sample sequenced in a study of metastatic and nonmetastatic thyroid tumors. No patient had received any treatment before thyroid surgery. TCRdb used MiXCR to call clones anew from the PCR reads. The sample yields approximately 82,000 clones, 9.5% to 15% seen once. Specimen: tumor tissue. The source is a female donor with papillary thyroid cancer or a benign thyroid nodule (not recorded which). Some clones in this sample may be carry-over from other donors' samples.

This clone was counted a few times. A much larger clone lies one base from this, so it may be a read error. Distinct nucleotide sequences in the sample also encode this CDR3. This chain joins TRBV2 and TRBJ2-6; 9 positions match TRBD1. This CDR3 has 15 amino acids. CDR1 is SNHLY, CDR2 FYNNEI, per germline. CDR3 loop: CASGTGLSGANVLTF. The CDR3 DNA is TGTGCCAGCGGGACAGGGTTGTCTGGGGCCAACGTCCTCACTTTC.

This clone came up many times. The rearrangement joins TRBV5-1 to TRBJ2-3; the match to TRBD2 covers 8 bases. The CDR3 contains 16 residues. The germline gives CDR1 SGHRS, CDR2 YFSETQ. Losses at the gene ends were 4 bases for V and 4 bases for J; bases not matched to a gene: 11. The CDR3 sequence is CASSTARGLVPDTQYF. The CDR3 DNA reads as TGCGCCAGCAGCACTGCCCGGGGACTAGTCCCAGATACGCAGTATTTT.

The table lists this clone with a few counts. A read error may be the cause here, since a much bigger clone is one base away. The sample holds other DNA sequences that translate to the same CDR3. The rearrangement uses TRBV27 and TRBJ1-1; D might be TRBD1 (5 bases). From germline, CDR1 is MNHEY and CDR2 SMNVEV (reference sequence). There are 14 residues in the CDR3. This CDR3 is CASRRWHRNTEAFF. The CDR3 region has the DNA TGTGCCAGCAGGAGATGGCACAGGAACACCGAAGCTTTCTTT.

With regard to this clone: With a much larger clone just one base away, this may be a read error. Different DNA sequences within this sample yield the same CDR3. This chain uses TRBV20-1 with TRBJ1-3; D gene ambiguous. The length of the CDR3 is 14 residues. CDR1 is DFQATT and CDR2 is SNEGSKA in the germline V gene (reference sequence). Trimming took 6 bases from V and 0 from J, leaving 12 bases between them. CDR3: CSAKGPSSGNTIYF. CDR3 DNA: TGCAGTGCCAAGGGCCCGAGCTCTGGAAACACCATATATTTT.

The table lists this clone with many counts. This chain uses TRBV7-8 with TRBJ1-5; maybe TRBD1 (6 bases). The ends were cut back, 1 base at V and 6 bases at J, with 13 bases in the middle. The CDR3 totals 15 residues. Germline assignment: CDR1 SGHVS and CDR2 FQNEAQ. The CDR3 bases are TGTGCCAGCAGCTTAGATCCGGGGGCGGGTCAGCCCCAGCATTTT. Translated, it gives CASSLDPGAGQPQHF.

Ten or more counts support this clone. The chain is built from TRBV2 and TRBJ2-1; TRBD2 agrees at 14 bases. This CDR3 has 18 residues. J was trimmed by 2 bases and V by 5 bases; bases with no gene match: 8. The germline gives CDR1 SNHLY, CDR2 FYNNEI. The CDR3 loop reads CASSFWTSGRLPYNEQFF. The CDR3 DNA sequence: TGTGCCAGCAGTTTCTGGACTAGCGGGAGGCTCCCCTACAATGAGCAGTTCTTC.

Comment on this clone: A much larger clone lies a single base off, so this may be a read error. This sequence joins TRBV10-2 and TRBJ1-5; possible D gene TRBD1, 5 bases. CDR3 length: 12 amino acids. V dropped 3 bases and J dropped 10 bases, with 10 bases sitting between them. Germline V gene lookup returns CDR1 WSHSY and CDR2 SAAADI. The CDR3 DNA follows: TGCGCCAGCAGTGACGCGGGGCATCCCCAGCATTTT. As protein: CASSDAGHPQHF.

The V gene is TRBV20-1, the J gene TRBJ2-7; D gene unclear. Germline-derived CDR1 and CDR2 are DFQATT and SNEGSKA (reference sequence). This CDR3 region has 15 residues. The germline V and J ends were trimmed by 2 bases and 4 bases, with 18 bases remaining between them. The CDR3 loop is CSARRSCSIGYEQYF. In DNA, the CDR3 is TGCAGTGCTAGACGTAGCTGTAGTATTGGTTACGAGCAGTACTTC.

At least ten counts were recorded for this clone. This chain uses TRBV7-9 with TRBJ1-1, with TRBD1 as a possible D gene (6 bases). The V gene lost 0 bases and the J gene lost 6 bases, with 8 bases spanning the gap. The CDR3 totals 13 residues. CDR1 SEHNR and CDR2 FQNEAQ come from the germline V gene (reference sequence). CDR3 sequence (DNA): TGTGCCAGCAGCTTAGCGCAGGGGTCTGAAGCTTTCTTT. It encodes CASSLAQGSEAFF.

This clone was counted ten times or more. The chain is built from TRBV11-3 and TRBJ2-5, with a weak D call TRBD1 (5 bases). The CDR3 contains 14 residues. CDR1 is SGHNT and CDR2 is YENEEA in the germline V gene. The germline V and J ends were trimmed by 2 bases and 4 bases, with 11 bases remaining between them. CDR3 in amino acids: CASSLLPRGETQYF. For the CDR3, the DNA is TGTGCCAGCAGCTTACTCCCTAGGGGAGAGACCCAGTACTTC.

For this clone: Sequence at one end of the junction differs from germline and may be a read error. The chain links TRBV6-1 to TRBJ1-2; D remains ambiguous. Germline V gene lookup returns CDR1 MNHNS and CDR2 SASEGT. The CDR3 runs 12 residues. CDR3 nucleotide sequence: TGTGCCAGCAAGGGCCAGCCGTATGGATACAACTTC. Translation: CASKGQPYGYNF.

Comment on this clone: A read error may be the cause here, since a much bigger clone is one base away. The sample holds other DNA sequences that translate to the same CDR3. This sequence joins TRBV20-1 and TRBJ2-1; 14 bases line up with TRBD2. Trimming at V came to 0 bases and at J to 15 bases, leaving 10 bases not matched to a gene. There are 15 residues in the CDR3. The germline CDR1 and CDR2 sequences are DFQATT and SNEGSKA (reference sequence). The CDR3 is CSARDLGLAGGRRFF. As DNA, the CDR3 is TGCAGTGCTAGAGACCTTGGACTAGCGGGAGGAAGGCGGTTCTTC.

On this clone: A much larger clone sits a single nucleotide away, making a read error possible. Other DNA sequences in this sample translate to the same CDR3. This chain uses TRBV24-1 with TRBJ2-1; TRBD2 matches 10 bases. CDR1 and CDR2 (germline): KGHDR, SFDVKD. The length of the CDR3 is 17 residues. The trim removed 4 bases at V and 2 bases at J, leaving 7 bases unmatched. Written as DNA, the CDR3 is TGTGCCACCAGTGACCCCGGTACTAGCGGGACCTACAATGAGCAGTTCTTC. Translation: CATSDPGTSGTYNEQFF.

The V call is TRBV7-3, the J call TRBJ2-3; 14 bases are shared with TRBD2. CDR1 is SGHTA and CDR2 is FQGTGA in the germline V gene. The CDR3 is 17 residues long. The ends lost 6 bases at V and 0 bases at J; junction bases unmatched: 5. The CDR3 protein is CASRRLAGGQSTDTQYF. The CDR3 region has the DNA TGTGCCAGCAGACGACTAGCGGGAGGGCAAAGCACAGATACGCAGTATTTT.

A note on this clone: Being one base from a much bigger clone, this may be a read error. This chain uses TRBV2 with TRBJ2-5; weak D call: TRBD1 (5 bases). Trimming took 4 bases from V and 1 from J, leaving 13 bases between them. This CDR3 contains 15 residues. From germline, CDR1 is SNHLY and CDR2 FYNNEI. CDR3 sequence (DNA): TGTGCCAGCAGTGCCCACAGGTGGTCCCAAGAGACCCAGTACTTC. Protein sequence: CASSAHRWSQETQYF. The entire variable domain, with the rest obtained from reference TRBV2 and TRBJ2-5, is as follows: EPEVTQTPSHQVTQMGQEVILRCVPISNHLYFYWYRQILGQKVEFLVSFYNNEISEKSEIFDDQFSVERPDGSNFTLKIRSTKLEDSAMYFCASSAHRWSQETQYFGPGTRLLVL.

This clone was observed many times. The genes are TRBV6-1 and TRBJ1-2; D may be TRBD1 (5 bases). CDR3 length equals 14 residues. V lost 4 bases to trimming and J lost 2 bases, with 11 bases between them. CDR1 and CDR2 (germline): MNHNS, SASEGT. The CDR3 sequence: CASSVTAKNYGYTF. DNA of the CDR3: TGTGCCAGCAGTGTGACAGCCAAAAACTATGGCTACACCTTC.

This clone was seen more than once but under ten times. This chain connects TRBV6-1 to TRBJ2-7; D may be TRBD2 (6 bases). CDR1 and CDR2 (germline): MNHNS, SASEGT. The length of the CDR3 is 16 residues. Trimming removed 7 bases from V and 1 base from J, with 20 bases in between. For the CDR3, the DNA is TGTGCCAGCACCTACGGGGATGCGGGAAGGTCCTACGAGCAGTACTTC. Its translation is CASTYGDAGRSYEQYF.

This clone has ten or more counts. This rearrangement joins TRBV7-2 to TRBJ2-7, with 7 bases matching TRBD2. Trimming cost V 4 bases and J 6 bases; bases outside gene matches: 12. The CDR3 totals 15 residues. Germline loops: CDR1 SGHTA, CDR2 FQGNSA. CDR3 in DNA: TGTGCCAGCAGCTCCCTAGGGGCGGGAGTCTCCGAGCAGTACTTC. As protein: CASSSLGAGVSEQYF.

The V gene is TRBV7-2, the J gene TRBJ1-2; D is unresolved. V lost 5 bases and J 2 bases, leaving 12 bases between the germline ends. The germline gives CDR1 SGHTA, CDR2 FQGNSA. This CDR3 has 14 residues. Here the CDR3 DNA reads TGTGCCAGCAGCCTCCCGATACGGAACTATGGCTACACCTTC. As protein: CASSLPIRNYGYTF.

In the case of this clone: The sample contains more than one DNA sequence encoding this CDR3. The V call is TRBV3-1, the J call TRBJ2-3, with D uncertain. Trimming cost V 1 base and J 0 bases, with 5 bases left between them. The CDR3 is 14 residues long. The germline V gene has CDR1 LGHDT and CDR2 YNNKEL (reference sequence). The CDR3 nucleotides are TGTGCCAGCAGCCAAGGGGGTAGCACAGATACGCAGTATTTT. Its translation: CASSQGGSTDTQYF.

In this sample, this clone turned up many times. The J gene is TRBJ2-3, the V gene TRBV5-1; D uncertain. CDR1 and CDR2 from the germline V gene are SGHRS and YFSETQ. Trimming removed 3 bases from V and 2 bases from J, with 10 bases in between. The CDR3 consists of 14 residues. The CDR3 DNA is TGCGCCAGCAGCTCCGGACCCACCACAGATACGCAGTATTTT. Its translation: CASSSGPTTDTQYF.

This clone was seen ten or more times. This chain links TRBV12-3 or TRBV12-4 with TRBJ2-2; D might be TRBD1 or TRBD2, each matching 6 bases. This CDR3 spans 14 amino acids. V was trimmed by 4 bases and J by 6 bases, leaving 12 bases between them. The CDR3 reads CASSWGAGPGELFF. CDR3 in DNA: TGTGCCAGCAGTTGGGGGGCAGGGCCCGGGGAGCTGTTTTTT.

This clone was seen ten or more times. The chain links TRBV4-1 to TRBJ2-1; the D is unclear. CDR1 MGHRA and CDR2 YSYEKL come from the germline V gene. The CDR3 covers 13 residues. Trimming removed 2 bases at V and 8 bases at J, with 10 bases between. CDR3 nucleotides: TGCGCCAGCAGCCAATATAGTGGAGATGAGCAGTTCTTC. The encoded protein is CASSQYSGDEQFF.

This clone has just a few counts. V usage is TRBV24-1 and J usage is TRBJ2-2; TRBD1 agrees at 7 bases. The CDR3 spans 16 residues. V lost 3 bases, J lost 5 bases, and 8 bases stayed unmatched. Per the germline V gene, CDR1 is KGHDR and CDR2 is SFDVKD. The CDR3 region is CATSDVYRGVTGELFF. As DNA, the CDR3 is TGTGCCACCAGTGATGTGTACAGGGGTGTGACCGGGGAGCTGTTTTTT.

This clone occurred many times. V is TRBV4-1 and J is TRBJ1-2, with D maybe TRBD1 (5 bases). Trimming stripped 0 bases from V and 8 bases from J, with 16 bases between. The CDR3 loop spans 15 amino acids. Germline-derived CDR1 and CDR2 are MGHRA and YSYEKL. This CDR3 is CASSQDAARVDGYTF. CDR3 nucleotides: TGCGCCAGCAGCCAAGATGCGGCCAGGGTCGACGGCTACACCTTC.